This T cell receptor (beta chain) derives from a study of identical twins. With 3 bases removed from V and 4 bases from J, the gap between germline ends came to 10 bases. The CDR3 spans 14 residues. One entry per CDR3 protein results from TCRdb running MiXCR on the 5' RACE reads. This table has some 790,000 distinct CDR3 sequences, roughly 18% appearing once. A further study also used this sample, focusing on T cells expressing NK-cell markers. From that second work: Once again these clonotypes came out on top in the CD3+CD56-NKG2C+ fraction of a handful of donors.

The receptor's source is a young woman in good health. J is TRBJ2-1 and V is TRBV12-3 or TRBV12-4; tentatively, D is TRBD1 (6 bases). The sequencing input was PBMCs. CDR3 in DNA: TGTGCCAGCAGTTTCGGGACACAATACAATGAGCAGTTCTTC. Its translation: CASSFGTQYNEQFF.